The rows below give T cell receptor beta chains drawn from one sample of a study of HIV-infected patients and healthy controls. TCRdb itself ran the 5' RACE reads through MiXCR, one entry per CDR3 protein. The sample includes more than 7,500 distinct CDR3 sequences, 8.4% of them seen just once. The sample consisted of blood, taken during antiretroviral therapy. All receptors derive from an adult with HIV infection. Both conserved end residues are part of each CDR3. Fields, in order: D gene, J gene, V gene, clone size, CDR3 DNA, CDR3 protein. The D gene is left open where the match is weak. Expanded clones are given a class, and other clones once, few, many or no size at all.

>.|TRBJ1-4|TRBV28|medium-sized
TGTGCCAGCAGTTTTTGGCAGGGGAATGAAAAACTGTTTTTT
CASSFWQGNEKLFF
>TRBD1|TRBJ1-6|TRBV6-2/TRBV6-3|medium-sized
TGTGCCAGCACCGTGACAGGGGTTGGATCACCCCTCCACTTT
CASTVTGVGSPLHF
>.|TRBJ2-1|TRBV7-9|medium-sized
TGTGCCAGCAGCTTAGTCCAGGGAAAAGCCTACAATGAGCAGTTCTTC
CASSLVQGKAYNEQFF
>.|TRBJ2-6|TRBV7-3|medium-sized
TGTGCCAGCAGTTCCCCGGGGGCCAACGTCCTGACTTTC
CASSSPGANVLTF
>.|TRBJ1-1|TRBV6-5|.
TGTGCCAGCAGTTACGAGGGAGTTAACACTGAAGCTTTCTTT
CASSYEGVNTEAFF
>.|TRBJ2-3|TRBV4-3|many
TGCGCCAGCAGCCAAGATTCGCTAGATACGCAGTATTTT
CASSQDSLDTQYF
>TRBD2|TRBJ2-5|TRBV25-1|many
TGTGCCAGCAGCCCGGGACTAGTAAAAGAGACCCAGTACTTC
CASSPGLVKETQYF
>.|TRBJ1-2|TRBV20-1|medium-sized
TGCAGTGCTCACAGGGTAGGCGGCTACACCTTC
CSAHRVGGYTF
>.|TRBJ2-5|TRBV10-3|many
TGTGCCATCAGCCCTGGGCTCCAAGAGACCCAGTACTTC
CAISPGLQETQYF
>.|TRBJ2-7|TRBV5-4|many
TGTGCCAGCAGCCCGCTTGGGGCCTACGAGCAGTACTTC
CASSPLGAYEQYF
>.|TRBJ1-2|TRBV24-1|many
TGTGCCACCAGTGATTCGAGAAGAAGCTATGGCTACACCTTC
CATSDSRRSYGYTF
>.|TRBJ2-1|TRBV28|many
TGTGCCACCCTCTCGCGGGAAAGCTCCTACAATGAGCAGTTCTTC
CATLSRESSYNEQFF
>TRBD2|TRBJ2-5|TRBV20-1|.
TGCAGTGCCCAAACCGGGACTAGCAAAGAGACCCAGTACTTC
CSAQTGTSKETQYF
>.|TRBJ2-3|TRBV7-9|medium-sized
TGTGCCAGCAGCCCTCGGGGCCCAGATACGCAGTATTTT
CASSPRGPDTQYF
>.|TRBJ1-1|TRBV7-6|many
TGTGCCAGCAGCTTAGCCGAGTTAAAAGAGGAAGCTTTCTTT
CASSLAELKEEAFF
>.|TRBJ1-3|TRBV13|few
TGTGCCAGCAGCGGGCTGGACGTGGGCCGCTCTGGAAACACCATATATTTT
CASSGLDVGRSGNTIYF
>.|TRBJ2-3|TRBV7-9|.
TGTGCCAGCAGCTTAGGGGAGAAGGAAGATACGCAGTATTTT
CASSLGEKEDTQYF
>.|TRBJ2-7|TRBV10-3|.
TGTGCCATCAGTGAACAAGGGGCCTACGAGCAGTACTTC
CAISEQGAYEQYF
>.|TRBJ2-1|TRBV27|.
TGTGCCAGCAGTTTAGGGGCGGGACAGTACTCCTACAATGAGCAGTTCTTC
CASSLGAGQYSYNEQFF
>.|TRBJ1-5|TRBV6-2/TRBV6-3|medium-sized
TGTGCCAGCAGTTACTCTCTTGCAATTAATCAGCCCCAGCATTTT
CASSYSLAINQPQHF
>TRBD1|TRBJ2-7|TRBV5-1|.
TGCGCCAGCAGCGAAGGGACAGCCTACGAGCAGTACTTC
CASSEGTAYEQYF
>.|TRBJ1-6|TRBV20-1|.
TGCAGTGCTAGAGTACCAGTCTCAGGTTCACCCCTCCACTTT
CSARVPVSGSPLHF